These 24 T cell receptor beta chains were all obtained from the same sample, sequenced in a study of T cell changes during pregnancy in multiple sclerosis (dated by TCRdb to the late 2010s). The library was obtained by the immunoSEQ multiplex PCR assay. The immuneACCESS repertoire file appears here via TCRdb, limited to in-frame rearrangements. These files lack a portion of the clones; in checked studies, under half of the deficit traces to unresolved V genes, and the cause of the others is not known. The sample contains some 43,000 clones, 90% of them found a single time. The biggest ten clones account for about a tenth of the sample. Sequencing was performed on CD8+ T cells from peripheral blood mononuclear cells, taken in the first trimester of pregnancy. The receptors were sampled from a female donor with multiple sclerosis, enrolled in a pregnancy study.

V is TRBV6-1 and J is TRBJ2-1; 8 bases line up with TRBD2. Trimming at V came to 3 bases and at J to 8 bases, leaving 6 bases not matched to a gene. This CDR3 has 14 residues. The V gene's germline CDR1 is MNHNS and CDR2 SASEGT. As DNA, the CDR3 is TGTGCCAGCAGTGAGCTGGTAGCGGGATATGAGCAGTTCTTC. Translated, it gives CASSELVAGYEQFF.

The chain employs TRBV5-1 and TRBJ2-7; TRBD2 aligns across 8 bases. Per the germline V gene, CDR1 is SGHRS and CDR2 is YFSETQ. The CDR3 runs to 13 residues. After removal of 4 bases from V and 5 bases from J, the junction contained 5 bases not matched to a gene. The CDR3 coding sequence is TGCGCCAGCAGCAGCGGGAGCTGGCACGAGCAGTACTTC. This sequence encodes CASSSGSWHEQYF.

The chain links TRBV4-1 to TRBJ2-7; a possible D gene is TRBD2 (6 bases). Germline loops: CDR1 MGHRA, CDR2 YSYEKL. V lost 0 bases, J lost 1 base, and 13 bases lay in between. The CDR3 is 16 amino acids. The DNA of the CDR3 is TGCGCCAGCAGCCAAGATTTAGCGGCAACATCCTACGAGCAGTACTTC. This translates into CASSQDLAATSYEQYF.

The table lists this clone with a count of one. CDR3 DNA sequence: TGTGCCAGCAGCTTAGACCCGGGCAGGGCGAACACTGAAGCTTTCTTT. This codes for CASSLDPGRANTEAFF. V is TRBV7-9 and J is TRBJ1-1; possible D gene TRBD1, 5 bases. The germline V and J ends were trimmed by 1 base and 1 base, with 13 bases remaining between them. The V gene's germline CDR1 is SEHNR and CDR2 FQNEAQ (reference sequence). The length of the CDR3 is 16 residues.

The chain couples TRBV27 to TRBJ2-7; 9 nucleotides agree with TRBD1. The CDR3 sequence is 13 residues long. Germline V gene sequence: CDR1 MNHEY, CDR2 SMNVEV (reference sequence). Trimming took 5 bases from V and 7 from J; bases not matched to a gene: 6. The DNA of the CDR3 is TGTGCCAGCAGTCCGGGACAGGGCGAGGAGCAGTACTTC. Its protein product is CASSPGQGEEQYF.

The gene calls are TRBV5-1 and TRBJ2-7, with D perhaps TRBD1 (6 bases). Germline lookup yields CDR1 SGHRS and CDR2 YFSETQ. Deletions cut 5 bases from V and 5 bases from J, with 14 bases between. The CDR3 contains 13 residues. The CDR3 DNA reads TGCGCCAGCAGTGGGCAGGGGAACCACGAGCAGTACTTC. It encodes CASSGQGNHEQYF.

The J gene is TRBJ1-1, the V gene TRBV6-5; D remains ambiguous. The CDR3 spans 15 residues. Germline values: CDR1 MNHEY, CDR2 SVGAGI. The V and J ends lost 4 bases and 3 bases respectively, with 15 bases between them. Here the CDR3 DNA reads TGTGCCAGCAGTTTCACAACTACCCCGCACACTGAAGCTTTCTTT. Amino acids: CASSFTTTPHTEAFF.

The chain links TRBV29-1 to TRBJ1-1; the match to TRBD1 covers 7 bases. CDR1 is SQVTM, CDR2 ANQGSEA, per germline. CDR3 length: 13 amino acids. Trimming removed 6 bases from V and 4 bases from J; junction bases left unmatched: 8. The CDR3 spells CSVGGAEGTEAFF. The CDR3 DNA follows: TGCAGCGTAGGGGGCGCGGAGGGCACTGAAGCTTTCTTT. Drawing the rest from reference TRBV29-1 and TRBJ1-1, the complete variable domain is SAVISQKPSRDICQRGTSLTIQCQVDSQVTMMFWYRQQPGQSLTLIATANQGSEATYESGFVIDKFPISRPNLTFSTLTVSNMSPEDSSIYLCSVGGAEGTEAFFGQGTRLTVV.

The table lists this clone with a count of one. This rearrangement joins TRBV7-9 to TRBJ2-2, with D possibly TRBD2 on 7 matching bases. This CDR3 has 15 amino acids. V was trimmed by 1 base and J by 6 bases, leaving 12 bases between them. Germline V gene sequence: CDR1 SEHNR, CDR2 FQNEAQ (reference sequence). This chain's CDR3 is CASSLVGGRPGELFF. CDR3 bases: TGTGCCAGCAGCTTAGTCGGGGGGCGCCCCGGGGAGCTGTTTTTT.

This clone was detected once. This CDR3 reads CASSRGATNEKLFF. The DNA for the CDR3 is TGTGCCAGCTCCAGGGGAGCAACTAATGAAAAACTGTTTTTT. The chain carries TRBV9 and TRBJ1-4; D perhaps matches TRBD1 (6 bases). The ends were cut back, 7 bases at V and 0 bases at J, with 10 bases in the middle. Germline CDR1 is SGDLS and CDR2 is YYNGEE. The CDR3 length is 14 residues.

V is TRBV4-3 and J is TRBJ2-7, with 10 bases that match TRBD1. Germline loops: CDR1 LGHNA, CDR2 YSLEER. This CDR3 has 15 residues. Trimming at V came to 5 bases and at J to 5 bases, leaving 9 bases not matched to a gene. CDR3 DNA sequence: TGCGCCAGCAGCGCAAGGACAGGGGGAGGCGACGAGCAGTACTTC. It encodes CASSARTGGGDEQYF.

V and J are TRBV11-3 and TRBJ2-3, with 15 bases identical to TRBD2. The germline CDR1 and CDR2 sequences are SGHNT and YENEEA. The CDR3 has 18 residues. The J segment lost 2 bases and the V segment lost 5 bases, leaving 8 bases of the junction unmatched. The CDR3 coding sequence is TGTGCCAGCAGCGCTAGGGGGACTAGCGGGGGGAACACAGATACGCAGTATTTT. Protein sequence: CASSARGTSGGNTDTQYF.

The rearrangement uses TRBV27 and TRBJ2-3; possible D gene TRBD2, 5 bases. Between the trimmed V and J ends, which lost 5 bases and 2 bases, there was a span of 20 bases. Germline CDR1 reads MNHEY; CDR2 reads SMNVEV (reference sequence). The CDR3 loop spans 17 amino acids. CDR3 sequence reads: CASSQGGLPILTDTQYF. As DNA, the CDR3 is TGTGCCAGCAGTCAAGGCGGACTGCCGATCCTCACAGATACGCAGTATTTT.

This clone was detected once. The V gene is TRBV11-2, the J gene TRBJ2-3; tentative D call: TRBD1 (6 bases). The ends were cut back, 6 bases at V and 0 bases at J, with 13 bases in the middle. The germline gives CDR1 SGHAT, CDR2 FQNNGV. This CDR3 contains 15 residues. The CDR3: CASSLYRVSTDTQYF. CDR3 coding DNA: TGTGCCAGCAGTCTATACAGGGTGAGCACAGATACGCAGTATTTT. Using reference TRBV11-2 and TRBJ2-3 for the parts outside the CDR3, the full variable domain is EAGVAQSPRYKIIEKRQSVAFWCNPISGHATLYWYQQILGQGPKLLIQFQNNGVVDDSQLPKDRFSAERLKGVDSTLKIQPAKLEDSAVYLCASSLYRVSTDTQYFGPGTRLTVL.

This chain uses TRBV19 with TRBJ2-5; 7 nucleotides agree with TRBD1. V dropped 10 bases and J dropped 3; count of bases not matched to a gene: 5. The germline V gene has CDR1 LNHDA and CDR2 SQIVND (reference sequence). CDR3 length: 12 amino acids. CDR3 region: CATGTDEETQYF. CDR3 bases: TGTGCCACCGGGACAGACGAAGAGACCCAGTACTTC.

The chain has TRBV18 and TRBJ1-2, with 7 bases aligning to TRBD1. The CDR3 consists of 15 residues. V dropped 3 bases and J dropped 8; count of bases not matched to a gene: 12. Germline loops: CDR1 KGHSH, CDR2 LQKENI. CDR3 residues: CASSPGTASKVGYTF. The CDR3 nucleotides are TGTGCCAGCTCACCTGGGACAGCGTCGAAAGTAGGCTACACCTTC. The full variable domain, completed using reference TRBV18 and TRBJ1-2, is NAGVMQNPRHLVRRRGQEARLRCSPMKGHSHVYWYRQLPEEGLKFMVYLQKENIIDESGMPKERFSAEFPKEGPSILRIQQVVRGDSAAYFCASSPGTASKVGYTFGSGTRLTVV.

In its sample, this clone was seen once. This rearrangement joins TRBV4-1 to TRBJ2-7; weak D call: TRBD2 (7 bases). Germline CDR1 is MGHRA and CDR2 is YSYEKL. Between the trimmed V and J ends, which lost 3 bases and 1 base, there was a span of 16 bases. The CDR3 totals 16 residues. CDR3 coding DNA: TGCGCCAGCAGCCAGGGGGCGCTAGCGGCTTCCTACGAGCAGTACTTC. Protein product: CASSQGALAASYEQYF.

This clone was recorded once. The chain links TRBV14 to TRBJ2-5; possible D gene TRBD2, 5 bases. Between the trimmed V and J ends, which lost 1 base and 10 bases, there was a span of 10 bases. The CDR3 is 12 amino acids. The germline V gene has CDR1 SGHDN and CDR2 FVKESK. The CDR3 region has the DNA TGTGCCAGCAGCCAAGCTGGAGGAGGCCAGTACTTC. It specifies CASSQAGGGQYF.

CDR3 region: CASSLRGQGASGNTIYF. The CDR3 bases are TGTGCCAGCAGCTTACGGGGACAGGGGGCCTCTGGAAACACCATATATTTT. The chain recombines TRBV7-9 with TRBJ1-3; 12 bases are a match to TRBD1. Germline assignment: CDR1 SEHNR and CDR2 FQNEAQ (reference sequence). Trimming took 2 bases from V and 0 from J; bases not matched to a gene: 2. This CDR3 contains 17 residues.

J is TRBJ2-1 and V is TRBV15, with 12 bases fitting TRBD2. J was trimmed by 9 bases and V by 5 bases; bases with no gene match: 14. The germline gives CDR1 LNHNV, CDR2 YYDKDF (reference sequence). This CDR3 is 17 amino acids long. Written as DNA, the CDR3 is TGTGCCACCAGCCCAAGACTAGCGGGAGATTGGGGTGGTGAGCAGTTCTTC. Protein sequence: CATSPRLAGDWGGEQFF. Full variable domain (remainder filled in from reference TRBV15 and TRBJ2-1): DAMVIQNPRYQVTQFGKPVTLSCSQTLNHNVMYWYQQKSSQAPKLLFHYYDKDFNNEADTPDNFQSRRPNTSFCFLDIRSPGLGDTAMYLCATSPRLAGDWGGEQFFGPGTRLTVL.

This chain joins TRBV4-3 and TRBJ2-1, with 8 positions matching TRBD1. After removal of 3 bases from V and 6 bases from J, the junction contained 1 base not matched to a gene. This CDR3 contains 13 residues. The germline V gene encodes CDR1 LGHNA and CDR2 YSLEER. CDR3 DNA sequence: TGCGCCAGCAGCCAGGACAGGGTCAATGAGCAGTTCTTC. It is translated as CASSQDRVNEQFF.

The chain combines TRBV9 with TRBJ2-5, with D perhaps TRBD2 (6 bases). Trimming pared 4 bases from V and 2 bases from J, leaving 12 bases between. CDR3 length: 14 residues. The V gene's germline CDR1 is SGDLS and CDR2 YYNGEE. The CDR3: CASSPQAGQETQYF. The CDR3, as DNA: TGTGCCAGCAGCCCACAGGCGGGACAAGAGACCCAGTACTTC.

CDR3 in DNA: TGTGCCAGCAGCGTAGTTCCCAAAGTAGGAAGGAGGGAGACCCAGTACTTC. It codes for CASSVVPKVGRRETQYF. The V gene is TRBV9, the J gene TRBJ2-5, with D possibly being TRBD2 (5 bases). V was clipped by 0 bases and J by 5 bases, with 20 bases between them. The CDR3 spans 17 residues. Germline values: CDR1 SGDLS, CDR2 YYNGEE.

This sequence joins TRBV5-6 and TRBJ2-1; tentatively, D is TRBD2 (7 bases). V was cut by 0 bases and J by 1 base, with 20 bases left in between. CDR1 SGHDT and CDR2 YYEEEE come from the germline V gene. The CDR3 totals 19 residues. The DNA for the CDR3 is TGTGCCAGCAGCTTGGTCGGGTTTGGGGGGGGCGGGTCCTACAATGAGCAGTTCTTC. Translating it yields CASSLVGFGGGGSYNEQFF.